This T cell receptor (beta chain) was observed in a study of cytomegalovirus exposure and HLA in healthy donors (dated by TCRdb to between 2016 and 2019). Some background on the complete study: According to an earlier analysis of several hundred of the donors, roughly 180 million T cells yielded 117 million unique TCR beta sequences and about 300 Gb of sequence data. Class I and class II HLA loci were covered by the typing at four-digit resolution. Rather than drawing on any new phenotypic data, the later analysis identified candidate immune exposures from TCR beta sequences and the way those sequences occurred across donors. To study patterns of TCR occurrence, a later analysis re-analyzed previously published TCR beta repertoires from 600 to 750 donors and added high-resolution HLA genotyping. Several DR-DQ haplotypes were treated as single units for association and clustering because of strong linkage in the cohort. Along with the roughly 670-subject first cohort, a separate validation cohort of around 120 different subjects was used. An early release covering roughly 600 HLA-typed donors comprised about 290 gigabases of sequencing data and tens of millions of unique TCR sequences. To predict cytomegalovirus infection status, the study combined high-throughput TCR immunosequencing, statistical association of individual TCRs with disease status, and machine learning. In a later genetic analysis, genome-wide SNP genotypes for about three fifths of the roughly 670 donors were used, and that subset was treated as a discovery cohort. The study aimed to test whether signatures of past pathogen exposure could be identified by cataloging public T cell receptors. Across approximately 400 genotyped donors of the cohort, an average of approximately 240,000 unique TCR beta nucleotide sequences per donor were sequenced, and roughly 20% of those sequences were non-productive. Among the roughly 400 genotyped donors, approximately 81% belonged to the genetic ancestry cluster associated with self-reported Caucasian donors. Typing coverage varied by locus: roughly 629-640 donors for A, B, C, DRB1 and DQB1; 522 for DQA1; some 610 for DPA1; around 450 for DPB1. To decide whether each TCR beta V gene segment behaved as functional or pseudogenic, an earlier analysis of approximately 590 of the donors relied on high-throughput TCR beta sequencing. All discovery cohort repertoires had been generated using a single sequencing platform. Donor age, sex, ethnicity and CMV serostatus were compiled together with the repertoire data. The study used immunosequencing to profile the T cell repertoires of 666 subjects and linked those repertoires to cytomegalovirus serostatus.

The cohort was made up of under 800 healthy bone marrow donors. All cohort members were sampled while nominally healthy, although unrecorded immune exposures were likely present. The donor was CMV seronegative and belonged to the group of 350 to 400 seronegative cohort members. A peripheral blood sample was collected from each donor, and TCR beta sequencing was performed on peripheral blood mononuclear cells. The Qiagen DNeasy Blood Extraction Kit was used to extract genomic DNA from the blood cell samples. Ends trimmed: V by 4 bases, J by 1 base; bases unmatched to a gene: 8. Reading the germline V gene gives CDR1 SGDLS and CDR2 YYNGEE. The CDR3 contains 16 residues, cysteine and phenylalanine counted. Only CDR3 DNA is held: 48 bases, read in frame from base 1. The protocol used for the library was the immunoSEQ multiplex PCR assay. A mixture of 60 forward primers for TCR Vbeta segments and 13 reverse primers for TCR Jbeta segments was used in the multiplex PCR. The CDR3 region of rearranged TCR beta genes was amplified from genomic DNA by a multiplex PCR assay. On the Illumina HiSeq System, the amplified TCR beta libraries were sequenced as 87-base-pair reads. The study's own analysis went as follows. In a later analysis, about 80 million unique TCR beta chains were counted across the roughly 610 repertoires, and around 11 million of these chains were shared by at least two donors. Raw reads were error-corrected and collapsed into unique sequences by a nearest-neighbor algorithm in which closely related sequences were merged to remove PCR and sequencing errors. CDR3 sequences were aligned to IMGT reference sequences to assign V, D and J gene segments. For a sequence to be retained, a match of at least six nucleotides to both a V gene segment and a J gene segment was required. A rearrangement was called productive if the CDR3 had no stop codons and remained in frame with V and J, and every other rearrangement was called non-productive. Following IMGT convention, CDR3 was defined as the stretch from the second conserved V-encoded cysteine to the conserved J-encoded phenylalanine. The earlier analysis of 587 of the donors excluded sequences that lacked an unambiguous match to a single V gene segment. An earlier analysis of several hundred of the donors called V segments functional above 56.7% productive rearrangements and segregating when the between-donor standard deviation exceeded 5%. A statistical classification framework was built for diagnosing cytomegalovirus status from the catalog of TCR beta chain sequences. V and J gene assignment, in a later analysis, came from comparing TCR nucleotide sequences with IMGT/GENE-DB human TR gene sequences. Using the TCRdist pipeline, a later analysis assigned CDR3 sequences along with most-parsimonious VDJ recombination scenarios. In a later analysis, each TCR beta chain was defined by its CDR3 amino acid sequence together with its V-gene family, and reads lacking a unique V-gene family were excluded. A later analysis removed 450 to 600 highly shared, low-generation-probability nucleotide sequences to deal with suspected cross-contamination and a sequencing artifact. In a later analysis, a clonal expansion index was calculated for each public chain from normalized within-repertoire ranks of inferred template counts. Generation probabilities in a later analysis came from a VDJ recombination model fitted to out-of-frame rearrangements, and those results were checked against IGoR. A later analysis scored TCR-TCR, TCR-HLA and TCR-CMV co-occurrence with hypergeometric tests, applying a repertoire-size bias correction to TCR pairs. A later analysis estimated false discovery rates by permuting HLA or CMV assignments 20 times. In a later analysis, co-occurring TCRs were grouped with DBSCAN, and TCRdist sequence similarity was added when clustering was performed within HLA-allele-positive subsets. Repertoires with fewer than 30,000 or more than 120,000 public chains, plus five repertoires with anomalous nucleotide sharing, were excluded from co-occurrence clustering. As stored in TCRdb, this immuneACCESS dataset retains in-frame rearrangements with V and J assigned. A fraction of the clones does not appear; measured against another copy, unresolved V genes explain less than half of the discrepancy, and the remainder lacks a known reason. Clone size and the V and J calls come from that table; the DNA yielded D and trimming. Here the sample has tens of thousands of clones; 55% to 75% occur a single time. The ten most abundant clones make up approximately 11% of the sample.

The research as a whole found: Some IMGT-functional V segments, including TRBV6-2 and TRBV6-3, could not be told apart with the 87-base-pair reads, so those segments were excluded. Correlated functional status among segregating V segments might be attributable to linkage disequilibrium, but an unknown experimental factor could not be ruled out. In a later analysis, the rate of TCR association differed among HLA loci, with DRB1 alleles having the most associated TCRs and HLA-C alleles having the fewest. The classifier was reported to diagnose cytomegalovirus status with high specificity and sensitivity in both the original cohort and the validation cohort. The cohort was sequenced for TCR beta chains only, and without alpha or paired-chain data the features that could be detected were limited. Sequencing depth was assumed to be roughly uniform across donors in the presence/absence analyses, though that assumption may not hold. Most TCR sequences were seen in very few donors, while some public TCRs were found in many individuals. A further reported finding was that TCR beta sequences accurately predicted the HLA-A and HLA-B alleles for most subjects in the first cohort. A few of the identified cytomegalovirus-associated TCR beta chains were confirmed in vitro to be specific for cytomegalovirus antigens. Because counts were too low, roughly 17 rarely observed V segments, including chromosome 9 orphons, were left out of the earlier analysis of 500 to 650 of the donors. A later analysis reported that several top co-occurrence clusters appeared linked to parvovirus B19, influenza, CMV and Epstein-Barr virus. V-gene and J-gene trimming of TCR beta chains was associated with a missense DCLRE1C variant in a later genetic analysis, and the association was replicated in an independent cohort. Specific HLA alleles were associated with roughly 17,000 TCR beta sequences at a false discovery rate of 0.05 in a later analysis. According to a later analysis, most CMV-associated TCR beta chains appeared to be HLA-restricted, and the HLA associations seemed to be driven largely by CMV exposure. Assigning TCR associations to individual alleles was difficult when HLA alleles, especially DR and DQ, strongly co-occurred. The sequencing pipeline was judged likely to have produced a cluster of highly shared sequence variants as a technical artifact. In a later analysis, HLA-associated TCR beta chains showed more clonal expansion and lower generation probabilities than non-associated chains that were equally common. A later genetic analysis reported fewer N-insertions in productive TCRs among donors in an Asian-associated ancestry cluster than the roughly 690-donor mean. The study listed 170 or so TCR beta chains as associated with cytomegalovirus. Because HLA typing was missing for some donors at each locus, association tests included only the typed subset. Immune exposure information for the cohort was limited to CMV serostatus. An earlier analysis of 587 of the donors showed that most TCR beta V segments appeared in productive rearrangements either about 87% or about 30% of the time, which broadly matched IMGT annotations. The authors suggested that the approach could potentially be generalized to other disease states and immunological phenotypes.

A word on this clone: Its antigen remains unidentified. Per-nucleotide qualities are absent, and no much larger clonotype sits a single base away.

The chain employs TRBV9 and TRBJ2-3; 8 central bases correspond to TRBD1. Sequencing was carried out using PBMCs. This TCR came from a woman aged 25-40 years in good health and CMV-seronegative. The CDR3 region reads CASSQGTGLGTDTQYF. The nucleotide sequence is TGTGCCAGCAGCCAAGGGACAGGTTTGGGCACAGATACGCAGTATTTT.